This T cell receptor beta chain was identified during a study of shared clonotypes between healthy human individuals. Study-wide results and limits: Rarefaction showed that sequencing of sorted subsets was incomplete (despite large depth). Non-shared clonotypes had lower generation probabilities than clonotypes shared by all four sorted-subset donors.

This CDR3 has 14 amino acids. The V end lost 4 bases, the J end lost 1 base, and 7 bases lay between the germline ends. Germline V gene data show CDR1 as KGHSH and CDR2 as LQKENI. Concerning this clone: Its antigen is still unknown.

The study ran the assay at deep level. Assay: immunoSEQ multiplex PCR; the TCRdb copy retains only in-frame clones and omits some. Of millions of clones in the sample, 90% to 95% are singletons; the top ten hold roughly 0.14%. V and J are TRBV18 and TRBJ2-2; weak D call: TRBD1 (6 bases). The sequencing sample was made of naive CD4+ T cells sorted from blood. Noted subset: CD45RA+ positively selected. The TCR comes from a man between 18 and 35 years old in good health. The CDR3 bases are TGTGCCAGCTCACAGGGGGTGAACACCGGGGAGCTGTTTTTT. This encodes CASSQGVNTGELFF.